This TCR beta chain was identified in a study of early T cells in non-severe SARS-CoV-2 infection. Background on the study: From unsorted whole blood, bulk RNA was sequenced, and the chains remained unpaired.

Individual cDNA molecules received unique molecular identifiers during library preparation. TCRdb processed the 5' RACE reads anew with MiXCR; each CDR3 protein has one entry. The data show 76,000 or so distinct CDR3 sequences, around 11% seen once. V shed 6 bases and J shed 8 bases, with 10 bases lying between them. The CDR3 extends over 12 amino acids. Findings and caveats of the study: Anti-spike CD8 responses were favored by VDJdb matching, which missed private and CD4 specificities.

The table lists this clonotype with many counts. Its antigen is currently unknown. The material sequenced was whole blood. This TCR was recovered from an adult who was a healthcare worker with PCR-confirmed SARS-CoV-2 infection or an uninfected control (not recorded which). The V gene is TRBV12-3 or TRBV12-4, the J gene TRBJ1-4, with TRBD1 as a possible D gene (5 bases). DNA for the CDR3: TGTGCCAGCAGCCGGGGCCCGGAAAAACTGTTTTTT. This gives the protein CASSRGPEKLFF.